A single sample gave rise to the 25 T cell receptor beta chains below, sequenced in a study of blood T cell repertoires in COVID-19. The repertoire was sequenced with immunoSEQ multiplex PCR; TCRdb's copy has only in-frame clones and lacks some. The table lists approximately 300,000 clones, 65% to 85% of them singletons. Material: peripheral blood. These receptors were obtained from a person aged 70 to 80 with COVID-19, enrolled during active disease.

This clone was counted between two and nine times. V usage is TRBV5-1 and J usage is TRBJ1-4; a weak D match, TRBD1 (6 bases). V was shortened by 0 bases and J by 7 bases, with 16 bases between the two germline ends. Germline assignment: CDR1 SGHRS and CDR2 YFSETQ. This CDR3 contains 16 residues. CDR3 region: CASSLEGRGGLEKLFF. The DNA of the CDR3 is TGCGCCAGCAGCTTGGAGGGCAGGGGCGGGCTTGAAAAACTGTTTTTT.

V is TRBV15 and J is TRBJ1-3; D not certain. V lost 0 bases to trimming and J lost 0 bases, with 6 bases between them. The CDR3 extends over 15 amino acids. Germline V gene lookup returns CDR1 LNHNV and CDR2 YYDKDF (reference sequence). The CDR3 nucleotides are TGTGCCACCAGCAGAGAAATCTTCTCTGGAAACACCATATATTTT. Translating gives CATSREIFSGNTIYF.

The chain carries TRBV18 and TRBJ2-6; the D gene is possibly TRBD2 (6 bases). V shed 3 bases and J shed 0 bases, with 6 bases lying between them. CDR1 KGHSH and CDR2 LQKENI come from the germline V gene. This CDR3 has 15 residues. CDR3 loop: CASSPGGSGANVLTF. The CDR3 DNA sequence: TGTGCCAGCTCACCGGGGGGCTCTGGGGCCAACGTCCTGACTTTC. The full variable domain, with the rest looked up from reference TRBV18 and TRBJ2-6, is NAGVMQNPRHLVRRRGQEARLRCSPMKGHSHVYWYRQLPEEGLKFMVYLQKENIIDESGMPKERFSAEFPKEGPSILRIQQVVRGDSAAYFCASSPGGSGANVLTFGAGSRLTVL.

This clone was seen a handful of times. The rearrangement links TRBV19 to TRBJ2-2, with TRBD2 matching over 12 bases. The junction had 9 bases not matched to a gene; V was cut back by 3 bases and J by 7 bases. Germline CDR1 and CDR2: LNHDA and SQIVND (reference sequence). The CDR3 runs 17 residues. The CDR3: CASSMRRATSGGGELFF. The CDR3 DNA reads TGTGCCAGTAGTATGAGAAGGGCGACTAGCGGGGGCGGGGAGCTGTTTTTT.

This rearrangement joins TRBV18 to TRBJ1-2, with D unresolved. CDR1 KGHSH and CDR2 LQKENI come from the germline V gene. V lost 2 bases, J lost 0 bases, and 10 bases lay in between. This CDR3 is 15 amino acids long. DNA for the CDR3: TGTGCCAGCTCACCAGGAGGGCAGGCTAACTATGGCTACACCTTC. It encodes CASSPGGQANYGYTF.

This chain links TRBV5-1 with TRBJ1-5; unclear D gene. Trimming removed 0 bases from V and 12 bases from J, with 19 bases in between. The CDR3 loop spans 15 amino acids. CDR1 and CDR2 from the germline V gene are SGHRS and YFSETQ. CDR3 in amino acids: CASSLGPGNNRHQHF. CDR3 coding DNA: TGCGCCAGCAGCTTGGGGCCGGGGAACAACCGACACCAGCATTTT.

This clone was found a few times. This chain joins TRBV6-2 or TRBV6-3 and TRBJ2-7; 11 bases line up with TRBD2. J gave up 4 bases and V 3 bases, and 5 bases lay outside the gene matches. Per germline, CDR1 MNHEY and CDR2 SVGEGT. The CDR3 covers 15 residues. This chain's CDR3 is CASSYGTSGIYEQYF. Written as DNA, the CDR3 is TGTGCCAGCAGTTATGGGACTAGCGGAATTTACGAGCAGTACTTC.

The V gene is TRBV15, the J gene TRBJ2-3, with 9 bases lining up with TRBD2. This CDR3 contains 15 residues. The germline V gene encodes CDR1 LNHNV and CDR2 YYDKDF (reference sequence). V gave up 3 bases and J gave up 7 bases; unmatched junction bases: 8. This CDR3 reads CATSSGLAGLHTQYF. The DNA for the CDR3 is TGTGCCACCAGCAGTGGGCTAGCGGGACTTCATACGCAGTATTTT.

The chain couples TRBV19 to TRBJ1-5; TRBD1 might be the D (6 bases). V gave up 6 bases and J gave up 4 bases, with 16 bases separating them. The CDR3 covers 15 residues. Germline loops: CDR1 LNHDA, CDR2 SQIVND (reference sequence). The CDR3, as DNA: TGTGCCAGTAGCCCACCACAGGGTGGGAATCAGCCCCAGCATTTT. Protein: CASSPPQGGNQPQHF. The variable domain in full, completed from reference TRBV19 and TRBJ1-5, reads DGGITQSPKYLFRKEGQNVTLSCEQNLNHDAMYWYRQDPGQGLRLIYYSQIVNDFQKGDIAEGYSVSREKKESFPLTVTSAQKNPTAFYLCASSPPQGGNQPQHFGDGTRLSIL.

This rearrangement joins TRBV18 to TRBJ1-2; TRBD1 matches 8 bases. With 3 bases clipped from V and 2 bases from J, the junction kept 8 bases outside the gene matches. The germline CDR1 and CDR2 sequences are KGHSH and LQKENI. CDR3 length: 16 amino acids. The CDR3 here is CASSPPQTGENYGYTF. The CDR3 region has the DNA TGTGCCAGCTCACCCCCTCAGACAGGGGAAAACTATGGCTACACCTTC.

This chain connects TRBV11-3 to TRBJ2-3; D unresolved. CDR3 length: 13 amino acids. V was shortened by 1 base and J by 5 bases, with 7 bases between the two germline ends. CDR1 and CDR2 from the germline V gene are SGHNT and YENEEA. The CDR3 is CASSLVRGDTQYF. The CDR3 DNA sequence: TGTGCCAGCAGCTTAGTTCGAGGAGATACGCAGTATTTT.

The genes are TRBV28 and TRBJ1-2; 11 bases fit TRBD1. Germline V gene sequence: CDR1 MDHEN, CDR2 SYDVKM. With V trimmed by 5 bases and J by 8 bases, 10 bases remained unmatched. This CDR3 comprises 15 residues. DNA for the CDR3: TGTGCCAGCAGTCTGTCGGGACAGGGGGTATTAGGCTACACCTTC. It yields the protein CASSLSGQGVLGYTF.

This clone has only one observation. This rearrangement joins TRBV4-3 to TRBJ2-7; 7 positions agree with TRBD1. The V and J ends lost 0 bases and 5 bases, in that order; junction bases with no gene match: 4. Per germline, CDR1 LGHNA and CDR2 YSLEER. The CDR3 is 14 amino acids. The CDR3 nucleotides are TGCGCCAGCAGCCAAGACGCCGGGACAGACGAGCAGTACTTC. Its translation: CASSQDAGTDEQYF.

The rearrangement joins TRBV7-3 to TRBJ1-6; maybe TRBD1 (6 bases). V lost 2 bases, J lost 5 bases, and 10 bases lay in between. CDR3 length equals 15 residues. The germline gives CDR1 SGHTA, CDR2 FQGTGA. Written as DNA, the CDR3 is TGTGCCAGCAGCTTATTTACAGGGAATAATTCACCCCTCCACTTT. Its translation is CASSLFTGNNSPLHF.

This chain connects TRBV3-1 (or the pseudogene TRBV3-2) to TRBJ2-1; 9 nucleotides line up with TRBD2. This CDR3 comprises 14 residues. Looked up from germline, CDR1 is LGHDT and CDR2 is YNNKEL (reference sequence). V was clipped by 7 bases and J by 12 bases; unmatched bases: 13. The CDR3 is CASNLASGAPGQFF. DNA of the CDR3: TGTGCCAGCAACCTGGCTAGCGGGGCTCCGGGGCAGTTCTTC.

In its sample, this clone was seen once. The chain is built from TRBV6-4 and TRBJ2-3; 7 bases are shared with TRBD2. V lost 3 bases to trimming and J lost 7 bases; unmatched junction nucleotides: 4. Germline CDR1 is MRHNA and CDR2 is SNTAGT. The CDR3 consists of 13 residues. CDR3 sequence: CASSELGGYTQYF. CDR3 bases: TGTGCCAGCAGTGAGTTGGGAGGGTATACGCAGTATTTT.

This clone has just a few counts. The chain joins TRBV7-2 to TRBJ1-3; 10 nucleotides agree with TRBD1. Germline V gives CDR1 SGHTA, CDR2 FQGNSA. The CDR3 is made up of 15 amino acids. V trimming: 4 bases; J trimming: 6 bases; junction bases outside the gene matches: 6. The CDR3 reads CASSSFGTGVNTIYF. The CDR3 nucleotides read TGTGCCAGCAGCTCATTCGGGACAGGGGTAAACACCATATATTTT. The full variable domain, its missing parts supplied by reference TRBV7-2 and TRBJ1-3, is GAGVSQSPSNKVTEKGKDVELRCDPISGHTALYWYRQSLGQGLEFLIYFQGNSAPDKSGLPSDRFSAERTGGSVSTLTIQRTQQEDSAVYLCASSSFGTGVNTIYFGEGSWLTVV.

The gene calls are TRBV7-2 and TRBJ2-5; 8 bases are shared with TRBD2. Germline V gene lookup returns CDR1 SGHTA and CDR2 FQGNSA. CDR3 length equals 15 residues. V shed 1 base and J 2 bases; nucleotides not matched to a gene: 3. The CDR3 DNA reads TGTGCCAGCAGCTTAGTCGGCGGGGGGCAAGAGACCCAGTACTTC. Protein sequence: CASSLVGGGQETQYF.

This chain uses TRBV27 with TRBJ2-7, with D maybe TRBD1 (6 bases). The CDR3 length is 17 residues. The germline V gene has CDR1 MNHEY and CDR2 SMNVEV (reference sequence). V lost 2 bases and J lost 4, with 21 bases in between. The DNA of the CDR3 is TGTGCCAGCAGTTTAAGGTCTGTTGGGACAACACAATACGAGCAGTACTTC. Amino acids: CASSLRSVGTTQYEQYF.

CDR3 sequence reads: CASSQGTVSYEQYF. DNA of the CDR3: TGTGCCAGCTCCCAGGGAACAGTCTCCTACGAGCAGTACTTC. The J gene is TRBJ2-7, the V gene TRBV5-5; the D gene is possibly TRBD1 (5 bases). Germline CDR1 is SGHKS and CDR2 is YYEKEE (reference sequence). This CDR3 is built from 14 residues. The V and J ends lost 7 bases and 0 bases respectively, with 14 bases between them. Full variable domain (rest looked up from reference TRBV5-5 and TRBJ2-7): DAGVTQSPTHLIKTRGQQVTLRCSPISGHKSVSWYQQVLGQGPQFIFQYYEKEERGRGNFPDRFSARQFPNYSSELNVNALLLGDSALYLCASSQGTVSYEQYFGPGTRLTVT.

This chain uses TRBV19 with TRBJ2-7; D may be TRBD2 (6 bases). There are 14 residues in the CDR3. Looked up from germline, CDR1 is LNHDA and CDR2 is SQIVND (reference sequence). Trimming shortened V by 4 bases and J by 5 bases, and 15 bases separated the two germline ends. In nucleotides, the CDR3 is TGTGCCAGTAGTACCGCGGGACGGTTTGACGAGCAGTACTTC. Translated, it gives CASSTAGRFDEQYF.

The chain recombines TRBV5-4 with TRBJ1-2; 11 nucleotides agree with TRBD1. This CDR3 has 15 residues. The V gene end was trimmed by 3 bases and the J gene end by 12 bases; junction bases not matched to a gene: 13. In germline, CDR1 is SGHNT, CDR2 YYREEE (reference sequence). CDR3: CASSSTGTGGWSDTF. The DNA for the CDR3 is TGTGCCAGCAGCTCAACCGGGACAGGGGGTTGGTCGGACACCTTC.

The chain carries TRBV5-1 and TRBJ2-7; D ambiguous. Germline CDR1 and CDR2: SGHRS and YFSETQ. V lost 4 bases, J lost 0 bases, and 8 bases lay in between. The CDR3 spans 13 residues. The CDR3 DNA sequence: TGCGCCAGCAGCACTCCGAGCTCCTACGAGCAGTACTTC. It encodes CASSTPSSYEQYF.

This clone was seen once. The CDR3 coding sequence is TGCGCCAGCAGTGAGTCGGGGGCTGGTAGTTCCTACAATGAGCAGTTCTTC. Protein: CASSESGAGSSYNEQFF. V gene TRBV10-2 combines with J gene TRBJ2-1; D might be TRBD1 (6 bases). V was shortened by 0 bases and J by 1 base, with 13 bases between the two germline ends. Germline CDR1 is WSHSY and CDR2 is SAAADI. The CDR3 totals 17 residues.

The rearrangement uses TRBV9 and TRBJ2-1; D is uncertain. Trimming pared 0 bases from V and 10 bases from J, leaving 8 bases between. The CDR3 totals 12 residues. The V gene's germline CDR1 is SGDLS and CDR2 YYNGEE. CDR3 protein: CASSVGPREQFF. The CDR3, as DNA: TGTGCCAGCAGCGTAGGTCCCCGGGAGCAGTTCTTC. The full variable domain, with the rest looked up from reference TRBV9 and TRBJ2-1, is DSGVTQTPKHLITATGQRVTLRCSPRSGDLSVYWYQQSLDQGLQFLIQYYNGEERAKGNILERFSAQQFPDLHSELNLSSLELGDSALYFCASSVGPREQFFGPGTRLTVL.